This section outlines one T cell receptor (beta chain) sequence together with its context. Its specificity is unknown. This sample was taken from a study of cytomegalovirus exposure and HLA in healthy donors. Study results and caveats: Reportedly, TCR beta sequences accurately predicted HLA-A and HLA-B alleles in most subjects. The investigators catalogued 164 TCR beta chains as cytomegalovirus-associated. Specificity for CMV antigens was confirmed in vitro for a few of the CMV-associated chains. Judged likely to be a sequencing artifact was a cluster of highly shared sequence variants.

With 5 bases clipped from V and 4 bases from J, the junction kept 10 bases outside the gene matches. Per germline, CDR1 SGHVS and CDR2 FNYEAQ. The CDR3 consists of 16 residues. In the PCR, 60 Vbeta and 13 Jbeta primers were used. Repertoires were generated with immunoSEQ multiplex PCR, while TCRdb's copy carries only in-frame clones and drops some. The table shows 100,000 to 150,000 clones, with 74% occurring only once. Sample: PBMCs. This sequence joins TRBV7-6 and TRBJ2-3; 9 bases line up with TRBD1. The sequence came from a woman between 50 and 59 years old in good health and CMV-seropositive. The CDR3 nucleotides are TGTGCCAGCAGCCCAGAACCGGGACAGGGATCAGATACGCAGTATTTT. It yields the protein CASSPEPGQGSDTQYF.